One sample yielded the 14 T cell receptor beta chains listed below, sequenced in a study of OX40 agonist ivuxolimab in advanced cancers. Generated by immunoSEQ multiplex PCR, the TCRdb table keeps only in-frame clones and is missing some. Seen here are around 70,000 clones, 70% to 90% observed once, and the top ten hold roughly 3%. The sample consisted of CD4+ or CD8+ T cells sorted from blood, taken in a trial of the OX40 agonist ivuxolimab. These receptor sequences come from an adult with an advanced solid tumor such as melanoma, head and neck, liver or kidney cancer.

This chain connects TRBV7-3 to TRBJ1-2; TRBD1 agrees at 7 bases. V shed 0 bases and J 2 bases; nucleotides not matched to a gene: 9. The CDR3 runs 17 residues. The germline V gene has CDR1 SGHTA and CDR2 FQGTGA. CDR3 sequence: CASSLTRETGRNYGYTF. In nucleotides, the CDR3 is TGTGCCAGCAGCTTAACCCGAGAGACAGGGCGGAACTATGGCTACACCTTC.

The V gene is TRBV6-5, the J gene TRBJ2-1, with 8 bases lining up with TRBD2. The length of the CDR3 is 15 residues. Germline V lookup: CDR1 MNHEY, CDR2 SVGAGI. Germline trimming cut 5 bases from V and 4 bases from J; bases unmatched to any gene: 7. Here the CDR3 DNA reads TGTGCCAGCAGTGCGAGGGCGGGGGGTTACAATGAGCAGTTCTTC. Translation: CASSARAGGYNEQFF.

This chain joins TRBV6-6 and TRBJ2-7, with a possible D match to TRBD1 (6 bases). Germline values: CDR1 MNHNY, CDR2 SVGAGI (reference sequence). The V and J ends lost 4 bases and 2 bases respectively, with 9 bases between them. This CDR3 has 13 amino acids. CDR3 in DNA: TGTGCCAGCAGTTCCCGACAGGCCTACGAGCAGTACTTC. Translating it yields CASSSRQAYEQYF.

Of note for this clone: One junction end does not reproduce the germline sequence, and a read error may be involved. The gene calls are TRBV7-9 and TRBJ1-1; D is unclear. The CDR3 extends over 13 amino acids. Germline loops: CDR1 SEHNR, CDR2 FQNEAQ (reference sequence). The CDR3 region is CASTLQIGPGAFF. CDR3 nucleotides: TGTGCCAGCACCTTACAAATCGGGCCCGGGGCTTTCTTT.

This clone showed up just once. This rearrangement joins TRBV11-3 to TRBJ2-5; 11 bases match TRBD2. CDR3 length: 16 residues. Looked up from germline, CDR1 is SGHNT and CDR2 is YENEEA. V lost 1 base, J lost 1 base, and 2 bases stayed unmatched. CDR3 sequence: CASSLALAGAQETQYF. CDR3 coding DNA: TGTGCCAGCAGCTTAGCACTAGCGGGGGCCCAAGAGACCCAGTACTTC.

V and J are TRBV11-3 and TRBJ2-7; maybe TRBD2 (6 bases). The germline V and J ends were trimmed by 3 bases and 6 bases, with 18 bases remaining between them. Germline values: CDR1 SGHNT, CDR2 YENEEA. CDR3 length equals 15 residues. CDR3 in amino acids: CASSFAIAAVAEQYF. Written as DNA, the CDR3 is TGTGCCAGCAGCTTCGCTATAGCGGCAGTAGCCGAGCAGTACTTC.

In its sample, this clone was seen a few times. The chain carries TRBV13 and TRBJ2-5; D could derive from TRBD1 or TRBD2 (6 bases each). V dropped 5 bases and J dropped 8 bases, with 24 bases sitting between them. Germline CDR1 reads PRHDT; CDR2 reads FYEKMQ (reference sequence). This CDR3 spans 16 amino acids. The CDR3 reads CASSKGSGAGGVTQYF. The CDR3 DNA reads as TGTGCCAGCAGCAAAGGCTCGGGGGCCGGGGGTGTAACCCAGTACTTC.

This chain's CDR3 is CASSLGERYEQYF. The CDR3 DNA is TGTGCCAGCAGTTTGGGGGAAAGGTACGAGCAGTACTTC. This chain connects TRBV28 to TRBJ2-7, with D perhaps assigned TRBD1 or TRBD2 (5 bases each). Trimming pared 3 bases from V and 4 bases from J, leaving 10 bases between. There are 13 residues in the CDR3. Germline lookup yields CDR1 MDHEN and CDR2 SYDVKM.

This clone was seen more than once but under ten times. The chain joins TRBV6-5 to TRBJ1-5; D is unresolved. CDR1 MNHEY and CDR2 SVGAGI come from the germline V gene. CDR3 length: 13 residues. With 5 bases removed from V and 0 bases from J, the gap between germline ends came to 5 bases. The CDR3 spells CASSTVSNQPQHF. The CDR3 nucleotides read TGTGCCAGCAGTACAGTTAGCAATCAGCCCCAGCATTTT.

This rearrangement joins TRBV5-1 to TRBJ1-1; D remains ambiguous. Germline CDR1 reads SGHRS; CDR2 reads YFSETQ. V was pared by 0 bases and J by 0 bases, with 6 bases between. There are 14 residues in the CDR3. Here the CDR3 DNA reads TGCGCCAGCAGCTTGGAGTCGATGAACACTGAAGCTTTCTTT. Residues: CASSLESMNTEAFF.

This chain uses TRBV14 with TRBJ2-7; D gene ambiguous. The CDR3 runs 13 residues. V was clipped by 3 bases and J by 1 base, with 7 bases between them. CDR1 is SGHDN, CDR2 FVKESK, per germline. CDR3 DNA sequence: TGTGCCAGCAGCCAGGATTTTTCCTACGAGCAGTACTTC. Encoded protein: CASSQDFSYEQYF.

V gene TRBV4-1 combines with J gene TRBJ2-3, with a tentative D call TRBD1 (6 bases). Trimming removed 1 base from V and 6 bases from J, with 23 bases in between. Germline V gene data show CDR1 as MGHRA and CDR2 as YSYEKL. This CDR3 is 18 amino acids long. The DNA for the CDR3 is TGCGCCAGCAGCCAAGTGGGCCGGGCCAGGGGAAGGTTGGATACGCAGTATTTT. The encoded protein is CASSQVGRARGRLDTQYF.

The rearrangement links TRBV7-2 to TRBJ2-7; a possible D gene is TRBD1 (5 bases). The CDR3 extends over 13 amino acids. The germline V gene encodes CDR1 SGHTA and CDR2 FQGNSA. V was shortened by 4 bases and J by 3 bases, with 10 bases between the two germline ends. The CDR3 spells CASSYGTGYEQYF. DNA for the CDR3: TGTGCCAGCAGCTACGGAACAGGCTACGAGCAGTACTTC.

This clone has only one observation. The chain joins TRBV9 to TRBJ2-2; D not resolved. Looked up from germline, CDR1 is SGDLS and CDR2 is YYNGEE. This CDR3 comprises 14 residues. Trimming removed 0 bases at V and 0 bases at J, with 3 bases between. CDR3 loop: CASSVVANTGELFF. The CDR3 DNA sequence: TGTGCCAGCAGCGTAGTGGCGAACACCGGGGAGCTGTTTTTT. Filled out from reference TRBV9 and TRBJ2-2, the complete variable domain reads DSGVTQTPKHLITATGQRVTLRCSPRSGDLSVYWYQQSLDQGLQFLIQYYNGEERAKGNILERFSAQQFPDLHSELNLSSLELGDSALYFCASSVVANTGELFFGEGSRLTVL.